The 23 T cell receptor beta chains below all came from one sample that was sequenced in a study of early T cells in non-severe SARS-CoV-2 infection (dated by TCRdb to the early 2020s). Library preparation used 5' RACE. Sequenced on a NextSeq 500. Through fastp at Q25 and MiXCR, TCRdb rebuilt clones from the public reads, retaining in-frame beta chains. Rows with a matching CDR3 protein are joined into one entry that keeps the most common DNA and genes. Here the sample has tens of thousands of distinct CDR3 sequences; 14% occur a single time. Clones ranked in the top ten supply 6.1% of the sample. Sequencing used whole blood. The receptors were sampled from an adult who was a healthcare worker with PCR-confirmed SARS-CoV-2 infection or an uninfected control (not recorded which).

This clonotype was counted between two and nine times. J is TRBJ2-2 and V is TRBV7-2, with 9 bases that match TRBD1. V was clipped by 1 base and J by 4 bases; unmatched bases: 10. CDR3 length: 18 residues. In germline, CDR1 is SGHTA, CDR2 FQGNSA. CDR3 in amino acids: CASSLVDAGTGFTGELFF. CDR3 nucleotide sequence: TGTGCCAGCAGCTTAGTTGATGCGGGGACAGGGTTCACCGGGGAGCTGTTTTTT.

The sample holds a few counts of this clonotype. This sequence joins TRBV20-1 and TRBJ2-3, with TRBD2 identical over 8 bases. The germline CDR1 and CDR2 sequences are DFQATT and SNEGSKA (reference sequence). The CDR3 consists of 15 residues. The ends lost 3 bases at V and 0 bases at J; junction bases unmatched: 5. CDR3 amino acids: CSARFPGGSTDTQYF. The CDR3 DNA reads TGCAGTGCTAGGTTCCCGGGGGGGAGCACAGATACGCAGTATTTT.

This clonotype was counted a few times. J is TRBJ2-2 and V is TRBV11-2, with D perhaps TRBD1 (6 bases). V lost 5 bases, J lost 7 bases, and 14 bases lay in between. Germline V lookup: CDR1 SGHAT, CDR2 FQNNGV. The CDR3 totals 14 residues. CDR3 sequence: CASSARAGVGELFF. DNA of the CDR3: TGTGCCAGCAGCGCCCGAGCAGGGGTCGGGGAGCTGTTTTTT.

The rearrangement links TRBV29-1 to TRBJ2-3, with D unclear. Germline loops: CDR1 SQVTM, CDR2 ANQGSEA. Trimming left V 6 bases short and J 6 bases short, with 10 bases between. The CDR3 consists of 11 residues. The CDR3 loop reads CSVHSGDTQYF. Written as DNA, the CDR3 is TGCAGCGTGCACTCAGGCGATACGCAGTATTTT.

The chain carries TRBV28 and TRBJ1-1; D not resolved. The CDR3 is 13 residues long. Germline CDR1 is MDHEN and CDR2 is SYDVKM. The germline V and J ends were trimmed by 2 bases and 5 bases, with 9 bases remaining between them. CDR3 amino acids: CASSLIGGTEAFF. DNA of the CDR3: TGTGCCAGCAGTTTAATCGGTGGGACTGAAGCTTTCTTT.

V usage is TRBV7-9 and J usage is TRBJ2-1; D is possibly TRBD1 (5 bases). Germline V gene data show CDR1 as SEHNR and CDR2 as FQNEAQ (reference sequence). V was cut by 4 bases and J by 0 bases, with 13 bases left in between. This CDR3 has 16 amino acids. The CDR3 DNA sequence: TGTGCCAGCAGCTCATCCCCCAGGGACTCCTACAATGAGCAGTTCTTC. Its protein product is CASSSSPRDSYNEQFF.

This rearrangement joins TRBV20-1 to TRBJ1-4; 9 nucleotides line up with TRBD1. Germline-derived CDR1 and CDR2 are DFQATT and SNEGSKA (reference sequence). Trimming took 3 bases from V and 5 from J; bases not matched to a gene: 19. The CDR3 extends over 19 amino acids. This CDR3 reads CSASSPPGTGLWVNEKLFF. DNA of the CDR3: TGCAGTGCTAGCTCCCCCCCCGGGACAGGGCTTTGGGTAAATGAAAAACTGTTTTTT.

This clonotype was seen ten or more times. V gene TRBV28 combines with J gene TRBJ2-5; D not certain. This CDR3 region has 13 residues. V was clipped by 5 bases and J by 4 bases, with 11 bases between them. From germline, CDR1 is MDHEN and CDR2 SYDVKM. CDR3 sequence: CASSPDRIETQYF. The CDR3 DNA reads TGTGCCAGCAGTCCCGACCGAATAGAGACCCAGTACTTC.

The gene calls are TRBV10-3 and TRBJ2-2, with D possibly being TRBD1 (6 bases). The ends were cut back, 0 bases at V and 0 bases at J, with 17 bases in the middle. Per the germline V gene, CDR1 is ENHRY and CDR2 is SYGVKD. This CDR3 spans 19 amino acids. In DNA form, the CDR3 reads TGTGCCATCAGTGAGTCTTCGTTTTATGCAGGGGCGAACACCGGGGAGCTGTTTTTT. This codes for CAISESSFYAGANTGELFF.

Only a few counts were recorded for this clonotype. The chain is built from TRBV7-9 and TRBJ1-2; 8 bases line up with TRBD1. The germline gives CDR1 SEHNR, CDR2 FQNEAQ (reference sequence). There are 14 residues in the CDR3. V shed 5 bases, J shed 2 bases, and the junction held 4 bases outside the gene matches. The CDR3 DNA reads as TGTGCCAGCAGCCCCGGACAGGGCAACTATGGCTACACCTTC. It codes for CASSPGQGNYGYTF.

The chain couples TRBV7-9 to TRBJ1-2; D uncertain. The V end was cut by 3 bases, the J end by 3 bases, with 14 bases between. Germline V gene data show CDR1 as SEHNR and CDR2 as FQNEAQ (reference sequence). The CDR3 extends over 15 amino acids. The CDR3 DNA sequence: TGTGCCAGCAGCTTGCGGCCTGCCCGGGACTATGGCTACACCTTC. Encoded protein: CASSLRPARDYGYTF.

This clonotype has ten or more counts. The chain combines TRBV2 with TRBJ1-1; tentatively, D is TRBD1 (6 bases). The V and J ends lost 6 bases and 6 bases respectively, with 14 bases between them. The germline CDR1 and CDR2 sequences are SNHLY and FYNNEI. This CDR3 contains 13 residues. The CDR3 reads CASSLGQFPEAFF. The CDR3, as DNA: TGTGCCAGCAGCCTCGGACAGTTCCCTGAAGCTTTCTTT.

The V call is TRBV29-1, the J call TRBJ1-4; D may be TRBD1 (5 bases). The germline V gene has CDR1 SQVTM and CDR2 ANQGSEA. V was trimmed by 7 bases and J by 5 bases, leaving 14 bases between them. The CDR3 is 13 amino acids. CDR3 sequence: CSGTGTENEKLFF. CDR3 nucleotide sequence: TGCAGCGGAACCGGGACCGAAAATGAAAAACTGTTTTTT.

At least ten counts were recorded for this clonotype. The chain recombines TRBV12-3 or TRBV12-4 with TRBJ2-5, with D perhaps TRBD1 (5 bases). The CDR3 loop spans 14 amino acids. V was trimmed by 2 bases and J by 2 bases, leaving 9 bases between them. The chain's CDR3 is CASSLRRQQETQYF. The CDR3 region has the DNA TGTGCCAGCAGTTTAAGGCGACAGCAAGAGACCCAGTACTTC.

This clonotype has ten or more counts. The rearrangement joins TRBV28 to TRBJ2-3; D perhaps matches TRBD2 (7 bases). Germline assignment: CDR1 MDHEN and CDR2 SYDVKM. Trimming left V 6 bases short and J 0 bases short, with 19 bases between. CDR3 length equals 17 residues. The CDR3, as DNA: TGTGCCAGCAGCTTAGTGTGGGCGGGGGCTAGCACAGATACGCAGTATTTT. Its protein is CASSLVWAGASTDTQYF.

The table lists this clonotype with a count of one. This chain links TRBV7-9 with TRBJ2-1; 7 nucleotides align to TRBD2. CDR1 and CDR2 from the germline V gene are SEHNR and FQNEAQ (reference sequence). The CDR3 runs 14 residues. The V gene end was trimmed by 6 bases and the J gene end by 9 bases; junction bases not matched to a gene: 11. The CDR3 protein is CASSLRNSGGEQFF. The CDR3 region has the DNA TGTGCCAGCAGTTTAAGGAATTCGGGGGGTGAGCAGTTCTTC.

The gene calls are TRBV29-1 and TRBJ2-2; 9 bases fit TRBD1. The V and J ends lost 4 bases and 4 bases, in that order; junction bases with no gene match: 7. CDR3 length equals 15 residues. Germline V lookup: CDR1 SQVTM, CDR2 ANQGSEA. DNA for the CDR3: TGCAGCGTTGCGTCCGGGACAGGGCGCACCGGGGAGCTGTTTTTT. Translated: CSVASGTGRTGELFF.

This clonotype was recorded a few times. The chain carries TRBV6-6 and TRBJ2-6; D perhaps matches TRBD1 (5 bases). Trimming shortened V by 2 bases and J by 0 bases, and 14 bases separated the two germline ends. Germline V gene lookup returns CDR1 MNHNY and CDR2 SVGAGI (reference sequence). The CDR3 is 18 residues long. In DNA, the CDR3 is TGTGCCAGCAGTTACAGGGCAGGGCCCAGCTCTGGGGCCAACGTCCTGACTTTC. Its protein product is CASSYRAGPSSGANVLTF.

Only a few counts were recorded for this clonotype. In nucleotides, the CDR3 is TGTGCCAGCACCCCCGACGGGGTAACCCAGTACTTC. Protein product: CASTPDGVTQYF. V and J are TRBV28 and TRBJ2-5, with TRBD2 as a possible D gene (5 bases). Germline CDR1 and CDR2: MDHEN and SYDVKM. This CDR3 contains 12 residues. The ends were cut back, 7 bases at V and 8 bases at J, with 14 bases in the middle.

A few counts support this clonotype. It may be a read error: a sequence one base away is much more abundant. This sequence joins TRBV2 and TRBJ2-6; D gene unclear. Per the germline V gene, CDR1 is SNHLY and CDR2 is FYNNEI. With 6 bases removed from V and 0 bases from J, the gap between germline ends came to 3 bases. The CDR3 consists of 13 residues. This chain's CDR3 is CASRGSGANVLTF. For the CDR3, the DNA is TGTGCCAGCAGGGGCTCTGGGGCCAACGTCCTGACTTTC.

The V and J genes are TRBV9 and TRBJ2-3, with D hard to call. Germline assignment: CDR1 SGDLS and CDR2 YYNGEE. Trimming removed 1 base from V and 2 bases from J, with 8 bases in between. The CDR3 covers 14 residues. CDR3 region: CASSVRGNTDTQYF. CDR3 nucleotides: TGTGCCAGCAGCGTACGAGGAAACACAGATACGCAGTATTTT.

The chain has TRBV7-9 and TRBJ1-1, with TRBD1 matching over 7 bases. The V segment lost 4 bases and the J segment 4 bases; nucleotides outside the gene matches: 6. The CDR3 consists of 14 residues. Germline V lookup: CDR1 SEHNR, CDR2 FQNEAQ (reference sequence). The CDR3 spells CASSSQGGPTEAFF. The CDR3 bases are TGTGCCAGCAGCTCTCAGGGGGGCCCCACTGAAGCTTTCTTT.

This clonotype was seen at least ten times. This chain links TRBV7-9 with TRBJ2-2, with D unresolved. Trimming took off 4 bases at V and 0 bases at J, with 15 bases between the two ends. There are 17 residues in the CDR3. Germline V gives CDR1 SEHNR, CDR2 FQNEAQ (reference sequence). This CDR3 reads CASSSREYGANTGELFF. The DNA of the CDR3 is TGTGCCAGCAGCTCTAGAGAGTACGGAGCGAACACCGGGGAGCTGTTTTTT.